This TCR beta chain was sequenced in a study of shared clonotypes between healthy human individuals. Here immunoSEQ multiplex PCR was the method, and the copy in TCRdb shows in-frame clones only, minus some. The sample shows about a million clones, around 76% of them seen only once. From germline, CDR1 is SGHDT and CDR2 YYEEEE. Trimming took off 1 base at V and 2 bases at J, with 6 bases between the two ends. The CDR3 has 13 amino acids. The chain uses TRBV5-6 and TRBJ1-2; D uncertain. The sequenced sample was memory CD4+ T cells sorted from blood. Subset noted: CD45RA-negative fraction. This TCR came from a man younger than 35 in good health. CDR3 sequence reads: CASSLSPNYGYTF. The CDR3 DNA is TGTGCCAGCAGCTTGAGTCCAAACTATGGCTACACCTTC.